The clone carrying this T cell receptor beta chain was picked up a small number of times. The CDR3 has 13 residues. Trimming at V came to 5 bases and at J to 8 bases, leaving 7 bases not matched to a gene. Germline values: CDR1 DFQATT, CDR2 SNEGSKA (reference sequence). The data originate from a study of T cells after yellow fever vaccination. MiXCR was run by TCRdb on the 5' RACE reads, yielding one entry per CDR3 protein. This table holds hundreds of thousands of distinct CDR3 sequences, about 19% found once. This specimen consisted of PBMCs, obtained before the yellow fever booster vaccination. V and J are TRBV20-1 and TRBJ1-4; the match to TRBD1 covers 8 bases. This receptor was taken from a man between 18 and 29 years old who received the YFV17D yellow fever vaccine. The CDR3 loop is CSALTGDGEKLFF. CDR3 DNA: TGCAGTGCTTTGACAGGGGACGGAGAAAAACTGTTTTTT.